This entry lists 15 T cell receptor beta chains sequenced from one sample in a study of spatial heterogeneity in lung cancer. Study findings and constraints: Expanded alpha and beta TCR counts within tumors tracked tumor mutation counts.

Antigens for these TCRs are unknown. Regarding time point: sample taken at primary tumor resection. TCRdb re-analysed the 5' RACE reads in MiXCR, keeping a single row per CDR3 protein. The sample has under 15,000 distinct CDR3 sequences, about 4.5% seen once. Sample: lung tumor tissue, taken at surgery. Receptors were obtained from a female donor with early-stage non-small cell lung cancer.

This clonotype showed up many times. This beta chain is off target for a library built for alpha chains, so its abundance means little. This rearrangement joins TRBV30 to TRBJ1-5, with a weak D call TRBD1 (6 bases). Germline V gene sequence: CDR1 GTSNPN, CDR2 SVGIG (reference sequence). Trimming removed 5 bases from V and 4 bases from J, with 9 bases in between. The CDR3 has 12 residues. CDR3 amino acids: CAWATGNQPQHF. CDR3 nucleotide sequence: TGTGCCTGGGCCACAGGGAATCAGCCCCAGCATTTT. The entire variable domain, with the rest obtained from reference TRBV30 and TRBJ1-5, is as follows: SQTIHQWPATLVQPVGSPLSLECTVEGTSNPNLYWYRQAAGRGLQLLFYSVGIGQISSEVPQNLSASRPQDRQFILSSKKLLLSDSGFYLCAWATGNQPQHFGDGTRLSIL.

The sample holds many counts of this clonotype. This beta chain represents an off-target read in a library built for alpha chains; its size is of limited meaning. This chain joins TRBV6-6 and TRBJ1-3; perhaps TRBD1 as D (5 bases). The CDR3 has 13 amino acids. From germline, CDR1 is MNHNY and CDR2 SVGAGI (reference sequence). CDR3: CASLQGSGNTIYF. CDR3 in DNA: TGTGCGTCACTTCAGGGATCTGGAAACACCATATATTTT.

The sample holds many counts of this clonotype. This beta chain is an unintended read in a library built for alpha chains; its size means little. This chain joins TRBV28 and TRBJ1-5, with a tentative D call TRBD1 (6 bases). CDR1 is MDHEN, CDR2 SYDVKM, per germline. This CDR3 has 17 amino acids. Trimming shortened V by 6 bases and J by 5 bases, and 23 bases separated the two germline ends. The CDR3 DNA reads TGTGCCAGCAGCAAGACTTCCGGGGGCAATGCGTATCAGCCCCAGCATTTT. It specifies CASSKTSGGNAYQPQHF.

This clonotype was detected ten times or more. With the library built for alpha chains, this beta chain is off target and its frequency is not meaningful. The chain couples TRBV18 to TRBJ1-5; no firm D call. This CDR3 is 14 amino acids long. Germline CDR1 reads KGHSH; CDR2 reads LQKENI. The ends were cut back, 2 bases at V and 5 bases at J, with 10 bases in the middle. The CDR3 coding sequence is TGTGCCAGCTCACCATACGGGATCGATCAGCCCCAGCATTTT. This encodes CASSPYGIDQPQHF.

This clonotype was seen repeatedly, ten times or more. This beta chain turned up in a library designed for alpha chains; as an off-target read, its abundance says little. This chain joins TRBV18 and TRBJ2-5; D assignment may be TRBD1 or TRBD2 (5 bases each). This CDR3 is built from 13 residues. V shed 3 bases and J shed 7 bases, with 12 bases lying between them. Germline-derived CDR1 and CDR2 are KGHSH and LQKENI. CDR3 loop: CASSPGDPVTQYF. Here the CDR3 DNA reads TGTGCCAGCTCACCCGGGGACCCGGTGACCCAGTACTTC.

As regards this clonotype: With the library built for alpha chains, this beta chain is off target and its frequency is not meaningful. The gene calls are TRBV7-2 and TRBJ1-5, with a possible D match to TRBD1 (6 bases). The germline CDR1 and CDR2 sequences are SGHTA and FQGNSA. Trimming cost V 2 bases and J 4 bases, with 6 bases left between them. The CDR3 runs to 13 residues. In DNA form, the CDR3 reads TGTGCCAGCAGCTTACAGGGGAATCAGCCCCAGCATTTT. It codes for CASSLQGNQPQHF.

This clonotype was picked up many times. The library was designed around alpha chains, so this beta chain is a stray read whose abundance carries little weight. The V gene is TRBV11-2, the J gene TRBJ2-3; 9 nucleotides align to TRBD2. V shed 0 bases, J shed 6 bases, and the junction held 4 bases outside the gene matches. The CDR3 is 15 residues long. The germline gives CDR1 SGHAT, CDR2 FQNNGV. The CDR3 coding sequence is TGTGCCAGCAGCTTAGATGCGGGGGGGCGGGATACGCAGTATTTT. Translating gives CASSLDAGGRDTQYF. Together with reference TRBV11-2 and TRBJ2-3, the CDR3 gives the full variable domain: EAGVAQSPRYKIIEKRQSVAFWCNPISGHATLYWYQQILGQGPKLLIQFQNNGVVDDSQLPKDRFSAERLKGVDSTLKIQPAKLEDSAVYLCASSLDAGGRDTQYFGPGTRLTVL.

This clonotype was found many times. This beta chain turned up in a library designed for alpha chains; as an off-target read, its abundance says little. This rearrangement joins TRBV3-1 to TRBJ1-2; D ambiguous. The CDR3 consists of 17 residues. Trimming took off 0 bases at V and 3 bases at J, with 17 bases between the two ends. Per germline, CDR1 LGHDT and CDR2 YNNKEL (reference sequence). CDR3 region: CASSQEGSQTNDYGYTF. As DNA, the CDR3 is TGTGCCAGCAGCCAAGAAGGTTCCCAGACTAACGACTATGGCTACACCTTC.

This clonotype was detected ten times or more. This beta chain is an off-target read within a library intended for alpha chains, so its frequency means little. This sequence joins TRBV2 and TRBJ2-1; D is undetermined. Per germline, CDR1 SNHLY and CDR2 FYNNEI. The CDR3 spans 11 residues. In DNA form, the CDR3 reads TGTGCTGACGCGATCTACAATGAGCAGTTCTTC. This encodes CADAIYNEQFF. Combining the CDR3 with reference TRBV2 and TRBJ2-1 gives the whole variable domain EPEVTQTPSHQVTQMGQEVILRCVPISNHLYFYWYRQILGQKVEFLVSFYNNEISEKSEIFDDQFSVERPDGSNFTLKIRSTKLEDSAMYFCADAIYNEQFFGPGTRLTVL.

As to this clonotype: This beta chain is off target for a library built for alpha chains, so its abundance means little. The V call is TRBV27, the J call TRBJ2-7, with 7 bases identical to TRBD2. Germline CDR1 is MNHEY and CDR2 is SMNVEV (reference sequence). The V gene end was trimmed by 0 bases and the J gene end by 0 bases; junction bases not matched to a gene: 5. The CDR3 is made up of 16 amino acids. CDR3 region: CASSLSRAGSSYEQYF. The CDR3 DNA is TGTGCCAGCAGTTTATCGCGAGCGGGGAGCTCCTACGAGCAGTACTTC.

About this clonotype itself: Within a library made for alpha chains, this beta chain is off target, and its count is uninformative. The chain employs TRBV7-6 and TRBJ1-5; 7 bases fit TRBD1. Unmatched junction bases numbered 10, after V lost 4 bases and J lost 4 bases. Germline loops: CDR1 SGHVS, CDR2 FNYEAQ. The CDR3 totals 16 residues. The CDR3 loop is CASSSTGDRGNQPQHF. The DNA of the CDR3 is TGTGCCAGCAGCTCTACAGGGGACCGTGGAAATCAGCCCCAGCATTTT.

In the case of this clonotype: This beta chain represents an off-target read in a library built for alpha chains; its size is of limited meaning. V is TRBV5-6 and J is TRBJ1-1, with D perhaps matching TRBD1 (5 bases). The V end was cut by 0 bases, the J end by 3 bases, with 9 bases between. CDR3 length equals 14 residues. Germline V CDR1 and CDR2: SGHDT, YYEEEE. The CDR3 here is CASSLGRGHTEAFF. CDR3 bases: TGTGCCAGCAGCTTGGGGAGGGGTCACACTGAAGCTTTCTTT.

This clonotype was recorded a few times. Since it is a stray read in a library aimed at alpha chains, this beta chain has a size that is not meaningful. The chain is built from TRBV6-2 or TRBV6-3 and TRBJ1-2, with 10 bases that match TRBD1. CDR1 MNHEY and CDR2 SVGEGT come from the germline V gene. The CDR3 totals 12 residues. CDR3 in amino acids: CVTRTGGYGYTF. Here the CDR3 DNA reads TGTGTCACCCGGACAGGGGGCTATGGCTACACCTTC.

In this sample, this clonotype turned up many times. This beta chain is a stray sequence in a library constructed for alpha chains; its clone size is not meaningful. The CDR3 nucleotides are TGCGCCAGCAGCACGGGACAGGTCCACACCGGGGAGCTGTTTTTT. Its protein product is CASSTGQVHTGELFF. The chain uses TRBV5-1 and TRBJ2-2; 8 positions agree with TRBD1. The junction had 5 bases not matched to a gene; V was cut back by 4 bases and J by 3 bases. The CDR3 has 15 amino acids. The germline CDR1 and CDR2 sequences are SGHRS and YFSETQ.

This clonotype counts as medium-sized (0.01 to 0.1%). This beta chain slipped into a library made for alpha chains as a stray read, so its size is not meaningful. This chain connects TRBV28 to TRBJ2-3; either TRBD1 or TRBD2 may supply D (5 bases each). The germline V and J ends were trimmed by 4 bases and 1 base, with 9 bases remaining between them. This CDR3 contains 14 residues. CDR1 is MDHEN and CDR2 is SYDVKM in the germline V gene. The CDR3 nucleotides read TGTGCCAGCAGTTCCGGGGCCCGCACAGATACGCAGTATTTT. Translated, it gives CASSSGARTDTQYF.